Listed below are T cell receptor beta chains from one sample, sequenced in a study of shared clonotypes between healthy human individuals. Using immunoSEQ multiplex PCR, the repertoire was profiled, and TCRdb retains in-frame clones only, with some absent. The sample records more than 2 million clones, around 95% being singletons. The sample comprised naive CD4+ T cells sorted from blood. Source of these receptors: a man between 18 and 35 years old in good health. The CDR3 runs from the conserved cysteine through the conserved F or W. D genes are given only for firm matches. Size is stated for part of the rows, as once, few or many counts, or as a class when the clone is expanded.

abundance: -; v_gene: TRBV28; j_gene: TRBJ2-7; d_gene: -; CDR3nt: TGTGCCAGCAGTTCTCCGTTTCAGGGGGGCGACGAGCAGTACTTC; CDR3aa: CASSSPFQGGDEQYF
abundance: -; v_gene: TRBV11-3; j_gene: TRBJ2-7; d_gene: -; CDR3nt: TGTGCCAGCAGCTTAGGGGACGCCAGCTCCTACGAGCAGTACTTC; CDR3aa: CASSLGDASSYEQYF
abundance: -; v_gene: TRBV6-1; j_gene: TRBJ1-1; d_gene: TRBD1; CDR3nt: TGTGCCAGCAGTGAACCAGGGGGAAGCACTGAAGCTTTCTTT; CDR3aa: CASSEPGGSTEAFF
abundance: -; v_gene: TRBV30; j_gene: TRBJ2-3; d_gene: -; CDR3nt: TGTGCCTGGAGTCCAGGGGCCAGCACAGATACGCAGTATTTT; CDR3aa: CAWSPGASTDTQYF
abundance: -; v_gene: TRBV5-1; j_gene: TRBJ1-2; d_gene: -; CDR3nt: TGCGCCAGCAGCTTGGACAGGTATGGCTACACCTTC; CDR3aa: CASSLDRYGYTF
abundance: -; v_gene: TRBV4-3; j_gene: TRBJ2-3; d_gene: TRBD2; CDR3nt: TGCGCCAGCAGCCCAGGAATTGACACTAGCGGGAGGGCCACAAGCACAGATACGCAGTATTTT; CDR3aa: CASSPGIDTSGRATSTDTQYF
abundance: once; v_gene: TRBV5-6; j_gene: TRBJ2-7; d_gene: TRBD2; CDR3nt: TGTGCCAGCAGCTTCCTGGGACTAGCGGGAGGAGGGGAGCAGTACTTC; CDR3aa: CASSFLGLAGGGEQYF
abundance: -; v_gene: TRBV6-5; j_gene: TRBJ2-5; d_gene: -; CDR3nt: TGTGCCAGCAGCCCTACGACAGGCCAAGAGACCCAGTACTTC; CDR3aa: CASSPTTGQETQYF
abundance: -; v_gene: TRBV7-2; j_gene: TRBJ1-5; d_gene: -; CDR3nt: TGTGCCAGCAGCTTAGAGTTCTCTCAGCCCCAGCATTTT; CDR3aa: CASSLEFSQPQHF
abundance: -; v_gene: TRBV9; j_gene: TRBJ2-3; d_gene: TRBD1; CDR3nt: TGTGCCAGCAGCGTAGTCGAGGGGGCGGATACGCAGTATTTT; CDR3aa: CASSVVEGADTQYF
abundance: -; v_gene: TRBV5-5; j_gene: TRBJ2-7; d_gene: TRBD1; CDR3nt: TGTGCCAGCAGCTGGGGACAGAGCTACGAGCAGTACTTC; CDR3aa: CASSWGQSYEQYF
abundance: -; v_gene: TRBV7-2; j_gene: TRBJ2-4; d_gene: -; CDR3nt: TGTGCCAGCACCCAAACCCCCAGCAGCATTCAGTACTTC; CDR3aa: CASTQTPSSIQYF
abundance: -; v_gene: TRBV30; j_gene: TRBJ1-2; d_gene: TRBD1; CDR3nt: TGTGCCTGGAGTACAGGGGGGAGACTCTATGGCTACACCTTC; CDR3aa: CAWSTGGRLYGYTF
abundance: -; v_gene: TRBV2; j_gene: TRBJ1-1; d_gene: -; CDR3nt: TGTGCCAGCAGTTCACCCCTAAGGGTGGTAGGCACTGAAGCTTTCTTT; CDR3aa: CASSSPLRVVGTEAFF
abundance: -; v_gene: TRBV6-5; j_gene: TRBJ1-3; d_gene: -; CDR3nt: TGTGCCAGCACCCCGACGGGGACTGGAAACACCATATATTTT; CDR3aa: CASTPTGTGNTIYF
abundance: -; v_gene: TRBV14; j_gene: TRBJ1-1; d_gene: -; CDR3nt: TGTGCCAGCAGCCAAGAACCGCAGATGGGAACTGAAGCTTTCTTT; CDR3aa: CASSQEPQMGTEAFF
abundance: -; v_gene: TRBV4-1; j_gene: TRBJ2-1; d_gene: -; CDR3nt: TGCGCCAGCAGCCAAGATGAGTCTAGCTGGTACAATGAGCAGTTCTTC; CDR3aa: CASSQDESSWYNEQFF
abundance: -; v_gene: TRBV30; j_gene: TRBJ2-5; d_gene: -; CDR3nt: TGTGCCTGGAGTGTAGACTCAGTGACCCAGTACTTC; CDR3aa: CAWSVDSVTQYF
abundance: -; v_gene: TRBV30; j_gene: TRBJ1-2; d_gene: TRBD1; CDR3nt: TGTGCCTGGAGTGAACAGGGGTCCTATGGCTACACCTTC; CDR3aa: CAWSEQGSYGYTF
abundance: -; v_gene: TRBV7-2; j_gene: TRBJ2-7; d_gene: -; CDR3nt: TGTGCCAGCAAGGAGGACAGAGGGGGACACGAGCAGTACTTC; CDR3aa: CASKEDRGGHEQYF
abundance: -; v_gene: TRBV5-8; j_gene: TRBJ1-5; d_gene: -; CDR3nt: TGTGCCAGCAGATTCCAGGGAGGTGGAGGCAATCAGCCCCAGCATTTT; CDR3aa: CASRFQGGGGNQPQHF
abundance: -; v_gene: TRBV28; j_gene: TRBJ2-2; d_gene: -; CDR3nt: TGTGCCAGCAGTTTATCCGGGGAGCTGTTTTTT; CDR3aa: CASSLSGELFF
abundance: -; v_gene: TRBV2; j_gene: TRBJ2-5; d_gene: TRBD1; CDR3nt: TGTGCCAGCACCGGACAGGGCGAGACCCAGTACTTC; CDR3aa: CASTGQGETQYF
abundance: -; v_gene: TRBV5-6; j_gene: TRBJ1-3; d_gene: -; CDR3nt: TGTGCCAGCAGCTCGAGCTCTGGAAACACCATATATTTT; CDR3aa: CASSSSSGNTIYF
abundance: -; v_gene: TRBV7-2; j_gene: TRBJ2-5; d_gene: TRBD1; CDR3nt: TGTGCCAGCAGCTTAAACAGGGGGACCATGGGAGAGACCCAGTACTTC; CDR3aa: CASSLNRGTMGETQYF
abundance: few; v_gene: TRBV30; j_gene: TRBJ1-2; d_gene: -; CDR3nt: TGTGCCTGGGGGGAATATGGCTACACCTTC; CDR3aa: CAWGEYGYTF
abundance: -; v_gene: TRBV29-1; j_gene: TRBJ2-3; d_gene: -; CDR3nt: TGCAGCGTTGTTTCGGGGGCAACAGATACGCAGTATTTT; CDR3aa: CSVVSGATDTQYF